Below, 11 T cell receptor beta chains from the same sample are listed, as sequenced in a study of T cell repertoires in cytomegalovirus infection. TCRdb reprocessed the reads via MiXCR and lists one record per CDR3 protein. This table holds tens of thousands of distinct CDR3 sequences, about 44% found once. Their recognized antigens are unknown. This material consisted of CD8+ T cells from cultured PBMCs, taken from culture after CMV antigen stimulation. The receptors derive from a human donor in good health (CMV status not recorded). Some clones in this sample may be carry-over from other donors' samples.

V gene TRBV27 combines with J gene TRBJ1-4; D might be TRBD1 (5 bases). Trimming cost V 2 bases and J 8 bases, with 12 bases left between them. The CDR3 runs to 14 residues. The V gene's germline CDR1 is MNHEY and CDR2 SMNVEV (reference sequence). The CDR3 bases are TGTGCCAGCAGTTTACATTCAGGGAACGAAAAACTGTTTTTT. Translating it yields CASSLHSGNEKLFF.

The CDR3 DNA reads as TGTGCCAGCAGCTTGGCGGGAGCTCGTATGAGCGAGCAGTACTTC. This encodes CASSLAGARMSEQYF. The rearrangement uses TRBV5-6 and TRBJ2-7, with D tentatively TRBD2 (6 bases). Trimming left V 0 bases short and J 6 bases short, with 16 bases between. From germline, CDR1 is SGHDT and CDR2 YYEEEE. There are 15 residues in the CDR3. The variable domain in full, with the rest retrieved from reference TRBV5-6 and TRBJ2-7, is DAGVTQSPTHLIKTRGQQVTLRCSPKSGHDTVSWYQQALGQGPQFIFQYYEEEERQRGNFPDRFSGHQFPNYSSELNVNALLLGDSALYLCASSLAGARMSEQYFGPGTRLTVT.

The chain uses TRBV7-2 and TRBJ2-7; D is ambiguous. Trimming took off 3 bases at V and 5 bases at J, with 17 bases between the two ends. Germline V CDR1 and CDR2: SGHTA, FQGNSA. The CDR3 runs 15 residues. DNA of the CDR3: TGTGCCAGCAGCTTGCCCACTCGCCCTCGCGACGAGCAGTACTTC. Encoded protein: CASSLPTRPRDEQYF.

V usage is TRBV7-8 and J usage is TRBJ1-2; 7 bases are shared with TRBD1. Germline V CDR1 and CDR2: SGHVS, FQNEAQ. V lost 3 bases and J lost 3; bases outside the gene matches: 7. This CDR3 spans 15 amino acids. The DNA for the CDR3 is TGTGCCAGCAGCTTCCGACAGGGCGGCGACTATGGCTACACCTTC. Translated, it gives CASSFRQGGDYGYTF.

In this sample, this clonotype turned up a few times. The rearrangement links TRBV2 to TRBJ1-2; 7 bases are a match to TRBD1. V lost 3 bases, J lost 5 bases, and 6 bases stayed unmatched. The length of the CDR3 is 14 residues. CDR1 SNHLY and CDR2 FYNNEI come from the germline V gene. CDR3 bases: TGTGCCAGCAGTGACAGACAGGGTGTATATGGCTACACCTTC. Amino acid sequence: CASSDRQGVYGYTF.

V is TRBV27 and J is TRBJ2-7; maybe TRBD2 (7 bases). The CDR3 loop spans 15 amino acids. The V and J ends lost 5 bases and 3 bases respectively, with 17 bases between them. Per germline, CDR1 MNHEY and CDR2 SMNVEV (reference sequence). The CDR3 DNA follows: TGTGCCAGCAGTCGGGGGGCGAGTAACCTCTACGAGCAGTACTTC. This codes for CASSRGASNLYEQYF.

The genes are TRBV6-1 and TRBJ1-2, with 8 bases identical to TRBD1. Germline CDR1 reads MNHNS; CDR2 reads SASEGT. This CDR3 contains 15 residues. J lost 3 bases, V lost 6 bases, and 9 bases had no gene match. This chain's CDR3 is CASSTTRGRDYGYTF. The DNA of the CDR3 is TGTGCCAGCAGCACGACCAGGGGGCGCGACTATGGCTACACCTTC.

The chain joins TRBV24-1 to TRBJ1-5, with D uncertain. From germline, CDR1 is KGHDR and CDR2 SFDVKD. The CDR3 is made up of 14 amino acids. Deletions cut 2 bases from V and 3 bases from J, with 7 bases between. The CDR3: CATSDWDTNQPQHF. In DNA, the CDR3 is TGTGCCACCAGTGATTGGGATACCAATCAGCCCCAGCATTTT.

V usage is TRBV27 and J usage is TRBJ2-7, with 7 bases lining up with TRBD1. The CDR3 is made up of 16 amino acids. Germline lookup yields CDR1 MNHEY and CDR2 SMNVEV (reference sequence). After removal of 5 bases from V and 6 bases from J, the junction contained 16 bases not matched to a gene. The chain's CDR3 is CASSGGETGLLGEQYF. Here the CDR3 DNA reads TGTGCCAGCAGTGGGGGCGAGACAGGGTTGTTAGGCGAGCAGTACTTC.

The V call is TRBV2, the J call TRBJ2-7; no clear D. Trimming stripped 1 base from V and 4 bases from J, with 14 bases between. Germline CDR1 SNHLY, CDR2 FYNNEI. The length of the CDR3 is 15 residues. The CDR3 coding sequence is TGTGCCAGCAGTGAAGGGTACCTCCCCGGGTACGAGCAGTACTTC. Translated, it gives CASSEGYLPGYEQYF.

The chain employs TRBV5-5 and TRBJ1-2; D not resolved. V lost 5 bases and J 4 bases, leaving 24 bases between the germline ends. The CDR3 extends over 17 amino acids. From germline, CDR1 is SGHKS and CDR2 YYEKEE (reference sequence). This CDR3 is CASSPATVLRAGYGYTF. The CDR3 nucleotides are TGTGCCAGCAGTCCTGCTACGGTTTTGAGGGCCGGCTATGGCTACACCTTC.